This TCR beta chain comes out of a study of CD4 T cell repertoires and nickel (dated by TCRdb to about 2020). Comments on this clonotype: Its cognate antigen has yet to be identified. No much larger clonotype is one base removed from it; base qualities were not supplied.

The library was obtained by RT-PCR. The sample was run on an Illumina MiSeq. TCRdb reanalyzed the raw reads on its own, using fastp at Q25 for trimming and MiXCR for clone calling, and kept in-frame beta chains. Rows matching on CDR3 protein sequence are summarized as one entry with the most common DNA and genes. This sample's table lists 90 or so distinct CDR3 sequences. V gives up 6 bases and J gives up 7 bases, and the segment between their germline ends measures 9 bases. Spanning cysteine to phenylalanine, the CDR3 consists of 11 amino acids. Only CDR3 DNA is held: 33 bases, read in frame from base 1.

The chain joins TRBV12-3 or TRBV12-4 to TRBJ1-2, with an unclear D gene assignment. Sequencing used CD4+ T cells from blood, not recorded whether cultured. This TCR came from a human donor in a nickel allergy study, with or without nickel allergy (not recorded which). It is not recorded whether this sample comes from one donor or several. At the DNA level, the sequence is TGTGCCAGCAGGGGCTTTCTTGGCTACACCTTC. Its translation reads: CASRGFLGYTF.